The 5 T cell receptor beta chains given below trace back to one sample, sequenced in a study of vaccination and CD4 T cells after COVID-19 (dated by TCRdb to 2021 to 2024). Explained via the paper, the treatment or condition label denotes: 10-day PBMC culture with coronavirus spike peptide pools or control peptides (ViraFEST assay). The method behind the library was PCR. For sequencing, an Illumina iSeq 100 was employed. TCR sequencing of DNA from cultured CD4+ T cells used the Oncomine TCR Beta short-read assay at the Johns Hopkins FTIC core. TCRdb itself trimmed the public reads at Q25 with fastp, ran MiXCR and retained productive beta chains. Entries that share a CDR3 protein sequence are merged under the most common genes and DNA. Recorded for this sample are thousands of distinct CDR3 sequences; 50% to 60% of them occurred a single time. The ten largest clones capture under 7.5% of the sample.

Their antigens are not known. The specimen sequenced was CD4+ T cells from blood, cultured in vitro. These receptors all stem from a human donor who had recovered from COVID-19.

This sequence joins TRBV20-1 and TRBJ2-1, with TRBD2 matching 10 bases. The CDR3 is made up of 16 amino acids. Germline V lookup: CDR1 DFQATT, CDR2 SNEGSKA (reference sequence). The ends lost 1 base at V and 6 bases at J; junction bases unmatched: 9. In DNA form, the CDR3 reads TGCAGTGCTAGAGTTCCGGGACTAGCGATCGGCAATGAGCAGTTCTTC. As protein: CSARVPGLAIGNEQFF.

This clonotype was observed a single time. The CDR3 protein is CASTTTPGRNYEQYF. CDR3 sequence (DNA): TGTGCCAGCACAACCACACCGGGACGGAACTACGAGCAGTACTTC. The genes are TRBV6-1 and TRBJ2-7; D may correspond to TRBD1 or TRBD2 (5 bases each). V was shortened by 7 bases and J by 3 bases, with 19 bases between the two germline ends. Germline loops: CDR1 MNHNS, CDR2 SASEGT. This CDR3 spans 15 amino acids.

This clonotype showed up just a few times. The chain couples TRBV20-1 to TRBJ2-2; 10 bases match TRBD2. In germline, CDR1 is DFQATT, CDR2 SNEGSKA (reference sequence). The CDR3 sequence is 17 residues long. The J segment lost 8 bases and the V segment lost 1 base, leaving 13 bases of the junction unmatched. This CDR3 reads CSARVVVAGGSRGELFF. The CDR3 DNA sequence: TGCAGTGCTAGAGTTGTGGTAGCGGGGGGATCCCGAGGGGAGCTGTTTTTT.

The chain has TRBV20-1 and TRBJ2-7; no firm D call. The V gene's germline CDR1 is DFQATT and CDR2 SNEGSKA (reference sequence). The germline V and J ends were trimmed by 7 bases and 2 bases, with 18 bases remaining between them. The CDR3 length is 14 residues. For the CDR3, the DNA is TGCAGTGTATCAATGACCGACTCTGCCTACGAGCAGTACTTC. Protein: CSVSMTDSAYEQYF.

V gene TRBV12-3 or TRBV12-4 combines with J gene TRBJ1-1, with D possibly TRBD1 on 6 matching bases. V lost 2 bases and J 11 bases, leaving 15 bases between the germline ends. The CDR3 length is 13 residues. This chain's CDR3 is CASSLSGARVAFF. CDR3 bases: TGTGCCAGCAGTTTATCGGGGGCGAGGGTGGCTTTCTTT.